The 28 T cell receptor beta chains below come from one sample, sequenced in a study of T cells after yellow fever vaccination. TCRdb re-derived calls from the 5' RACE reads in MiXCR, one entry per CDR3 protein. The sample has a few hundred thousand distinct CDR3 sequences, under 15% seen once. The material was CD4+ T cells sorted from PBMCs, obtained 15 days after the yellow fever booster vaccination. Receptors were obtained from a man aged 18 to 30 who received the YFV17D yellow fever vaccine.

This clonotype was counted many times. The rearrangement joins TRBV10-3 to TRBJ2-1, with TRBD2 matching 7 bases. The V gene's germline CDR1 is ENHRY and CDR2 SYGVKD. CDR3 length: 17 residues. V lost 2 bases, J lost 0 bases, and 7 bases stayed unmatched. The CDR3 nucleotides are TGTGCCATCAGTGAGCCCCCCGGGGGGTCCTCCTACAATGAGCAGTTCTTC. This gives the protein CAISEPPGGSSYNEQFF.

The gene calls are TRBV12-3 or TRBV12-4 and TRBJ2-1, with 7 bases identical to TRBD1. The length of the CDR3 is 16 residues. V shed 5 bases, J shed 1 base, and the junction held 8 bases outside the gene matches. DNA for the CDR3: TGTGCCAGCAGTCAATACAGGGGAAGTTCCTACAATGAGCAGTTCTTC. Translation: CASSQYRGSSYNEQFF.

The chain combines TRBV5-4 with TRBJ2-3; TRBD2 agrees at 11 bases. V shed 4 bases and J 2 bases; nucleotides not matched to a gene: 3. The germline gives CDR1 SGHNT, CDR2 YYREEE (reference sequence). The CDR3 runs to 15 residues. The CDR3 sequence: CASSPTSGDTDTQYF. In nucleotides, the CDR3 is TGTGCCAGCAGCCCGACTAGCGGGGACACAGATACGCAGTATTTT.

This clonotype was observed a handful of times. The genes are TRBV27 and TRBJ2-5; D not resolved. This CDR3 region has 14 residues. Trimming removed 3 bases at V and 5 bases at J, with 13 bases between. Germline V CDR1 and CDR2: MNHEY, SMNVEV (reference sequence). CDR3 in amino acids: CASSFGPSAETQYF. CDR3 DNA: TGTGCCAGCAGTTTCGGCCCATCTGCGGAGACCCAGTACTTC.

This clonotype was seen only a few times. V and J are TRBV7-6 and TRBJ2-2; TRBD2 is a possible D gene (5 bases). Germline lookup yields CDR1 SGHVS and CDR2 FNYEAQ. The CDR3 covers 12 residues. V was trimmed by 8 bases and J by 7 bases, leaving 11 bases between them. CDR3 sequence reads: CASREVSGELFF. In DNA, the CDR3 is TGTGCCAGCCGGGAAGTGAGCGGGGAGCTGTTTTTT.

This clonotype was recorded a few times. This chain joins TRBV9 and TRBJ2-7; 9 nucleotides agree with TRBD1. With V trimmed by 2 bases and J by 6 bases, 9 bases remained unmatched. Germline V gene sequence: CDR1 SGDLS, CDR2 YYNGEE. This CDR3 comprises 15 residues. The CDR3 nucleotides are TGTGCCAGCAGCGTCGGGAACAGGGGGCCAGGCGAGCAGTACTTC. It translates to CASSVGNRGPGEQYF.

There are many counts of this clonotype. The rearrangement uses TRBV7-9 and TRBJ2-3; D uncertain. The CDR3 totals 14 residues. Trimming cost V 0 bases and J 2 bases, with 6 bases left between them. Germline V gives CDR1 SEHNR, CDR2 FQNEAQ (reference sequence). The CDR3 region is CASSLAGFTDTQYF. In DNA, the CDR3 is TGTGCCAGCAGCTTAGCAGGGTTCACAGATACGCAGTATTTT.

This rearrangement joins TRBV20-1 to TRBJ1-1; TRBD1 might be the D (5 bases). CDR1 and CDR2 (germline): DFQATT, SNEGSKA (reference sequence). The CDR3 has 14 amino acids. Trimming cost V 3 bases and J 2 bases, with 13 bases left between them. CDR3 amino acids: CSASGTLLNTEAFF. The CDR3 DNA sequence: TGCAGTGCTAGCGGGACCTTATTAAACACTGAAGCTTTCTTT.

At least ten counts were recorded for this clonotype. The V gene is TRBV2, the J gene TRBJ2-3; D not resolved. V lost 6 bases, J lost 2 bases, and 6 bases lay in between. CDR1 is SNHLY and CDR2 is FYNNEI in the germline V gene. The CDR3 is 12 residues long. CDR3 coding DNA: TGTGCCAGCAGAGGTATCACAGATACGCAGTATTTT. It encodes CASRGITDTQYF.

In this sample, this clonotype turned up a few times. The V gene is TRBV6-2 or TRBV6-3, the J gene TRBJ1-5; D uncertain. The CDR3 length is 16 residues. V lost 2 bases, J lost 3 bases, and 14 bases lay in between. Germline V gives CDR1 MNHEY, CDR2 SVGEGT. CDR3 sequence (DNA): TGTGCCAGCAGTTACAGTTCACAACACTTCAATCAGCCCCAGCATTTT. It is translated as CASSYSSQHFNQPQHF.

This chain joins TRBV7-8 and TRBJ2-1; 8 bases map to TRBD1. CDR3 length: 13 residues. V gave up 5 bases and J gave up 5 bases; unmatched junction bases: 2. Germline CDR1 reads SGHVS; CDR2 reads FQNEAQ. The CDR3 DNA reads TGTGCCAGCAGCCCGGGACAGGACAATGAGCAGTTCTTC. It codes for CASSPGQDNEQFF.

The genes are TRBV5-6 and TRBJ1-3; D is possibly TRBD1 (6 bases). In germline, CDR1 is SGHDT, CDR2 YYEEEE. Trimming removed 3 bases from V and 4 bases from J, with 14 bases in between. CDR3 length: 15 amino acids. DNA of the CDR3: TGTGCCAGCAGCTCCGGCAGGGGCCGGGGAAACACCATATATTTT. This encodes CASSSGRGRGNTIYF.

This clonotype was found many times. This rearrangement joins TRBV7-3 to TRBJ1-1, with D possibly matching TRBD1 (5 bases). With 4 bases removed from V and 1 base from J, the gap between germline ends came to 13 bases. The CDR3 is made up of 15 amino acids. The germline CDR1 and CDR2 sequences are SGHTA and FQGTGA. The CDR3 loop reads CASSWSPGRNTEAFF. The DNA for the CDR3 is TGTGCCAGCAGCTGGTCCCCAGGGAGGAACACTGAAGCTTTCTTT.

In this sample, this clonotype turned up a few times. The gene calls are TRBV2 and TRBJ2-6, with a possible D match to TRBD1 (5 bases). Germline V CDR1 and CDR2: SNHLY, FYNNEI. This CDR3 has 16 amino acids. V was shortened by 10 bases and J by 0 bases, with 16 bases between the two germline ends. The CDR3: CATGQGPSSGANVLTF. CDR3 in DNA: TGTGCCACCGGGCAGGGCCCGAGCTCTGGGGCCAACGTCCTGACTTTC.

The sample holds a few counts of this clonotype. This chain uses TRBV5-4 with TRBJ2-1; 7 bases agree with TRBD1. This CDR3 contains 14 residues. The germline V gene encodes CDR1 SGHNT and CDR2 YYREEE (reference sequence). V was clipped by 5 bases and J by 8 bases; unmatched bases: 10. CDR3 in DNA: TGTGCCAGCAGTACTTTTACAGGGGTCGATGAGCAGTTCTTC. It specifies CASSTFTGVDEQFF.

This clonotype has a handful of counts. V is TRBV7-3 and J is TRBJ2-3; D is tentatively TRBD1 or TRBD2 (5 bases each). With 2 bases removed from V and 4 bases from J, the gap between germline ends came to 10 bases. The CDR3 contains 14 residues. Germline-derived CDR1 and CDR2 are SGHTA and FQGTGA. For the CDR3, the DNA is TGTGCCAGCAGCTTAGGGACGCTGGCAGATACGCAGTATTTT. Amino acids: CASSLGTLADTQYF.

V usage is TRBV5-1 and J usage is TRBJ2-3; 11 bases are a match to TRBD2. Germline CDR1 is SGHRS and CDR2 is YFSETQ. This CDR3 spans 17 amino acids. After removal of 4 bases from V and 5 bases from J, the junction contained 12 bases not matched to a gene. The DNA for the CDR3 is TGCGCCAGCAGCCGACTAGCGGGGCTCTTCTCGGGAGATACGCAGTATTTT. The encoded protein is CASSRLAGLFSGDTQYF. Based on the CDR3 plus reference TRBV5-1 and TRBJ2-3, the full variable domain is KAGVTQTPRYLIKTRGQQVTLSCSPISGHRSVSWYQQTPGQGLQFLFEYFSETQRNKGNFPGRFSGRQFSNSRSEMNVSTLELGDSALYLCASSRLAGLFSGDTQYFGPGTRLTVL.

This clonotype was seen only a few times. The V and J genes are TRBV3-1 and TRBJ1-1; D call uncertain. CDR1 and CDR2 from the germline V gene are LGHDT and YNNKEL (reference sequence). This CDR3 comprises 15 residues. V was pared by 4 bases and J by 4 bases, with 16 bases between. As DNA, the CDR3 is TGTGCCAGCAGCCTCTACGGGGATGAGGGCACTGAAGCTTTCTTT. Protein sequence: CASSLYGDEGTEAFF.

This clonotype appeared a few times. J is TRBJ2-2 and V is TRBV5-1, with 7 bases fitting TRBD1. Unmatched junction bases numbered 8, after V lost 5 bases and J lost 7 bases. The CDR3 covers 14 residues. Germline lookup yields CDR1 SGHRS and CDR2 YFSETQ. The CDR3 DNA reads as TGCGCCAGCAGGCCTACAGGGGTTAACGGGGAGCTGTTTTTT. Amino acid sequence: CASRPTGVNGELFF. Based on the CDR3 plus reference TRBV5-1 and TRBJ2-2, the full variable domain is KAGVTQTPRYLIKTRGQQVTLSCSPISGHRSVSWYQQTPGQGLQFLFEYFSETQRNKGNFPGRFSGRQFSNSRSEMNVSTLELGDSALYLCASRPTGVNGELFFGEGSRLTVL.

The chain has TRBV20-1 and TRBJ2-5; no firm D call. The CDR3 has 12 residues. V was shortened by 5 bases and J by 2 bases, with 9 bases between the two germline ends. The V gene's germline CDR1 is DFQATT and CDR2 SNEGSKA (reference sequence). CDR3 amino acids: CSAGVEQETQYF. CDR3 bases: TGCAGTGCTGGTGTGGAACAAGAGACCCAGTACTTC.

This chain uses TRBV21-1 with TRBJ2-7; the table's D call, TRBD2, has no DNA check behind it. TRBV21-1 constitutes a pseudogene. This CDR3 spans 13 amino acids. The CDR3 coding sequence is TGTGCCAGCAGCAGAGGACTACAGAGAGAGCAGTACGTC. Amino acids: CASSRGLQREQYV.

The J gene is TRBJ1-3, the V gene TRBV28; 8 nucleotides line up with TRBD1. The V segment lost 4 bases and the J segment 2 bases; nucleotides outside the gene matches: 4. This CDR3 is built from 15 residues. CDR1 and CDR2 from the germline V gene are MDHEN and SYDVKM. The CDR3 spells CASSSPGGTGNTIYF. CDR3 nucleotides: TGTGCCAGCAGTTCCCCAGGGGGCACTGGAAACACCATATATTTT.

V is TRBV27 and J is TRBJ1-2; no clear D. This CDR3 spans 14 amino acids. V was pared by 2 bases and J by 4 bases, with 11 bases between. Germline CDR1 reads MNHEY; CDR2 reads SMNVEV (reference sequence). In nucleotides, the CDR3 is TGTGCCAGCAGTTTAGACTTTATGGGCTATGGCTACACCTTC. It encodes CASSLDFMGYGYTF.

The chain couples TRBV12-3 or TRBV12-4 to TRBJ2-2, with 8 bases matching TRBD1. V shed 6 bases, J shed 6 bases, and the junction held 9 bases outside the gene matches. CDR3 length: 15 amino acids. CDR3 residues: CASSPDRAVAGELFF. CDR3 in DNA: TGTGCCAGCAGCCCGGACAGGGCAGTTGCCGGGGAGCTGTTTTTT.

Only a few counts were recorded for this clonotype. The chain joins TRBV6-5 to TRBJ2-1; no firm D call. CDR3 length equals 13 residues. V dropped 6 bases and J dropped 3 bases, with 9 bases sitting between them. The germline V gene has CDR1 MNHEY and CDR2 SVGAGI. The CDR3 sequence is CASSDRRYNEQFF. CDR3 bases: TGTGCCAGCAGCGACCGTCGCTACAATGAGCAGTTCTTC.

The chain is built from TRBV12-3 or TRBV12-4 and TRBJ2-7, with TRBD1 matching 9 bases. The CDR3 has 15 amino acids. V trimming: 6 bases; J trimming: 3 bases; junction bases outside the gene matches: 9. CDR3 loop: CASRRKGTGIYEQYF. In DNA form, the CDR3 reads TGTGCCAGCAGGCGAAAGGGGACAGGGATCTACGAGCAGTACTTC.

V gene TRBV12-3 or TRBV12-4 combines with J gene TRBJ2-6; no clear D gene. V lost 5 bases, J lost 0 bases, and 8 bases lay in between. This CDR3 is 15 amino acids long. The CDR3 loop reads CASSPRHSGANVLTF. The CDR3 region has the DNA TGTGCCAGCAGTCCTCGTCACTCTGGGGCCAACGTCCTGACTTTC.

The chain uses TRBV7-2 and TRBJ1-2; D is ambiguous. V gave up 1 base and J gave up 4 bases, with 10 bases separating them. The germline V gene has CDR1 SGHTA and CDR2 FQGNSA. The CDR3 is 14 amino acids. The DNA of the CDR3 is TGTGCCAGCAGCTTAGAAGCGGGTCCCTATGGCTACACCTTC. Amino acids: CASSLEAGPYGYTF.